The 3 T cell receptor beta chains below were found in one sample sequenced in a study of cytomegalovirus exposure and HLA in healthy donors. The method was immunoSEQ multiplex PCR; TCRdb's version includes in-frame clones alone and lacks a portion of them. Among under 250,000 clones listed, roughly 85% were seen once. What was sequenced was PBMCs. The receptors come from a woman aged 18 to 35 in good health and CMV-seronegative.

The chain links TRBV27 to TRBJ2-7, with a tentative D call TRBD2 (6 bases). Germline lookup yields CDR1 MNHEY and CDR2 SMNVEV (reference sequence). Trimming took 5 bases from V and 2 from J, leaving 19 bases between them. This CDR3 comprises 16 residues. The CDR3 here is CASSGSGSSYAYEQYF. The CDR3 DNA is TGTGCCAGCAGTGGTTCCGGGAGCTCATACGCCTACGAGCAGTACTTC.

The V and J genes are TRBV6-1 and TRBJ1-2, with TRBD1 matching 10 bases. The germline V gene has CDR1 MNHNS and CDR2 SASEGT. This CDR3 comprises 15 residues. The ends lost 7 bases at V and 5 bases at J; junction bases unmatched: 10. The CDR3 nucleotides are TGTGCCAGCACCCCCCGGGACAGGGGCGGATATGGCTACACCTTC. Protein product: CASTPRDRGGYGYTF.

V usage is TRBV6-1 and J usage is TRBJ2-1; 10 bases match TRBD2. CDR3 length: 15 residues. The V gene end was trimmed by 1 base and the J gene end by 5 bases; junction bases not matched to a gene: 2. Per the germline V gene, CDR1 is MNHNS and CDR2 is SASEGT. CDR3 in DNA: TGTGCCAGCAGTGAAGGACTAGCGGGCGACAATGAGCAGTTCTTC. This translates into CASSEGLAGDNEQFF.